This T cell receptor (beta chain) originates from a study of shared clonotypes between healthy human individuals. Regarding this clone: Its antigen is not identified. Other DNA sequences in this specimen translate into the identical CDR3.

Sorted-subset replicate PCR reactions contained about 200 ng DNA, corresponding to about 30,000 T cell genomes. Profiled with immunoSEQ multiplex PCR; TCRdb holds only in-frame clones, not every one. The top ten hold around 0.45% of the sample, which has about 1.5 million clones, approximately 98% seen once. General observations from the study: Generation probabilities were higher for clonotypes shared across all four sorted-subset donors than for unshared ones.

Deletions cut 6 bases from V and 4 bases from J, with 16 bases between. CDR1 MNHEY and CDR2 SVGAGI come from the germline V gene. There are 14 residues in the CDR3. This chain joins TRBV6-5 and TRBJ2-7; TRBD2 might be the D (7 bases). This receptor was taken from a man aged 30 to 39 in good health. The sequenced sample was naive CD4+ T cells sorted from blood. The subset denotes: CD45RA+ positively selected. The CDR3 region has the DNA TGTGCCAGCAGCCGAACGGGGGGCAGTTACGAGCAGTACTTC. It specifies CASSRTGGSYEQYF.